The 30 T cell receptor beta chains below were found in one sample sequenced in a study of post-analysis software for immune sequencing data. Their cognate antigens are unknown. Points from the study as a whole: Roughly five TRBV segments, including TRBV5-6, TRBV5-1 and TRBV20-1, were more frequent in patients than controls.

The authors incorporated unique molecular identifiers into the TCR beta cDNA libraries. MiXCR was run by TCRdb on the PCR reads, yielding one entry per CDR3 protein. The sample has 650,000 to 850,000 distinct CDR3 sequences; about 50% are singletons. The sequenced material came from blood. These receptors originate from a girl aged 10-17 years with multiple sclerosis.

Turning to this clonotype: A junction boundary mismatches the germline segment, possibly from a read error. The chain is built from TRBV20-1 and TRBJ2-5; weak D call: TRBD2 (5 bases). Germline CDR1 DFQATT, CDR2 SNEGSKA (reference sequence). The CDR3 covers 15 residues. For the CDR3, the DNA is TGCGGTGCTAGAGTACTTTCCGGGATCAAAGAGACCCAGTACTTC. Its protein is CGARVLSGIKETQYF.

This chain connects TRBV5-1 to TRBJ2-1; D is undetermined. V was clipped by 2 bases and J by 6 bases, with 21 bases between them. The CDR3 is 17 residues long. CDR1 is SGHRS and CDR2 is YFSETQ in the germline V gene. CDR3: CASSFDTTTALSNEQFF. Here the CDR3 DNA reads TGCGCCAGCAGCTTCGACACCACCACAGCTCTGTCCAATGAGCAGTTCTTC.

The chain is built from TRBV20-1 and TRBJ2-5; D gene unclear. This CDR3 spans 13 amino acids. CDR1 and CDR2 (germline): DFQATT, SNEGSKA (reference sequence). V lost 1 base and J lost 3, with 9 bases in between. Written as DNA, the CDR3 is TGCAGTGCTAGAGGGGCCGGAAAAGAGACCCAGTACTTC. It codes for CSARGAGKETQYF.

This clonotype was detected a few times. The chain is built from TRBV4-1 and TRBJ2-4; 8 bases are shared with TRBD1. The J call is uncertain, as TRBJ2-7 better fits the DNA end. CDR1 MGHRA and CDR2 YSYEKL come from the germline V gene. This CDR3 is 15 amino acids long. In DNA, the CDR3 is TGCGCCAGCAGCCAAGTGGACAGGGAATCCTACGAGCAGTACTTC. Its translation is CASSQVDRESYEQYF.

This chain uses TRBV5-5 with TRBJ2-7; D may be TRBD1 or TRBD2 (5 bases each). Looked up from germline, CDR1 is SGHKS and CDR2 is YYEKEE (reference sequence). Trimming pared 5 bases from V and 2 bases from J, leaving 14 bases between. The CDR3 covers 14 residues. The CDR3 here is CASRARGRAYEQYF. CDR3 DNA sequence: TGTGCCAGCAGGGCGAGGGGCAGGGCCTACGAGCAGTACTTC.

This rearrangement joins TRBV20-1 to TRBJ2-3, with 10 bases lining up with TRBD2. The CDR3 consists of 16 residues. Germline loops: CDR1 DFQATT, CDR2 SNEGSKA (reference sequence). With 0 bases clipped from V and 2 bases from J, the junction kept 5 bases outside the gene matches. For the CDR3, the DNA is TGCAGTGCTAGAGATTCTAGCGGGGGAACCACAGATACGCAGTATTTT. This encodes CSARDSSGGTTDTQYF.

This clonotype has at least ten counts. The rearrangement links TRBV7-2 to TRBJ2-7; 13 bases align to TRBD2. CDR3 size: 15 residues. V lost 6 bases, J lost 4 bases, and 6 bases stayed unmatched. Germline loops: CDR1 SGHTA, CDR2 FQGNSA. The CDR3 protein is CASSLRTSGGYEQYF. In DNA form, the CDR3 reads TGTGCCAGCAGTCTTCGGACTAGCGGGGGTTACGAGCAGTACTTC. Looking up the rest from reference TRBV7-2 and TRBJ2-7 gives the full variable domain: GAGVSQSPSNKVTEKGKDVELRCDPISGHTALYWYRQSLGQGLEFLIYFQGNSAPDKSGLPSDRFSAERTGGSVSTLTIQRTQQEDSAVYLCASSLRTSGGYEQYFGPGTRLTVT.

Only a few counts were recorded for this clonotype. CDR3 sequence reads: CASSLLTAPRLPVADTQYF. CDR3 nucleotide sequence: TGTGCCAGCAGCTTGTTGACGGCCCCCAGACTCCCTGTTGCGGATACGCAGTATTTT. V is TRBV5-5 and J is TRBJ2-3; D is uncertain. Deletions cut 1 base from V and 6 bases from J, with 27 bases between. The germline V gene encodes CDR1 SGHKS and CDR2 YYEKEE (reference sequence). CDR3 length: 19 amino acids.

The chain links TRBV29-1 to TRBJ2-6; D gene ambiguous. This CDR3 comprises 15 residues. Germline lookup yields CDR1 SQVTM and CDR2 ANQGSEA. With 7 bases removed from V and 0 bases from J, the gap between germline ends came to 13 bases. In nucleotides, the CDR3 is TGCAGCGCCCCCGATTTTGACTCTGGGGCCAACGTCCTGACTTTC. It yields the protein CSAPDFDSGANVLTF. The full variable domain, with the rest looked up from reference TRBV29-1 and TRBJ2-6, is SAVISQKPSRDICQRGTSLTIQCQVDSQVTMMFWYRQQPGQSLTLIATANQGSEATYESGFVIDKFPISRPNLTFSTLTVSNMSPEDSSIYLCSAPDFDSGANVLTFGAGSRLTVL.

The genes are TRBV7-2 and TRBJ2-5, with D unresolved. The germline V gene encodes CDR1 SGHTA and CDR2 FQGNSA. V was shortened by 1 base and J by 4 bases, with 16 bases between the two germline ends. CDR3 length: 16 amino acids. This CDR3 reads CASSLVSRPARETQYF. The CDR3 coding sequence is TGTGCCAGCAGCTTAGTGTCTCGACCCGCGCGAGAGACCCAGTACTTC. Together with reference TRBV7-2 and TRBJ2-5, the CDR3 gives the full variable domain: GAGVSQSPSNKVTEKGKDVELRCDPISGHTALYWYRQSLGQGLEFLIYFQGNSAPDKSGLPSDRFSAERTGGSVSTLTIQRTQQEDSAVYLCASSLVSRPARETQYFGPGTRLLVL.

This clonotype has more than one count but fewer than ten. This sequence joins TRBV20-1 and TRBJ2-7; 13 bases fit TRBD2. The CDR3 is 15 amino acids. Trimming removed 3 bases from V and 9 bases from J; junction bases left unmatched: 11. Germline V lookup: CDR1 DFQATT, CDR2 SNEGSKA (reference sequence). CDR3 amino acids: CSASLGLAGRVGQYF. CDR3 sequence (DNA): TGCAGTGCTAGCCTGGGACTAGCGGGGAGGGTCGGGCAGTACTTC.

The chain combines TRBV29-1 with TRBJ1-2; D is possibly TRBD1 (6 bases). CDR1 is SQVTM, CDR2 ANQGSEA, per germline. V lost 2 bases to trimming and J lost 8 bases, with 12 bases between them. This CDR3 contains 12 residues. CDR3 amino acids: CSVEIGTWGYTF. In DNA, the CDR3 is TGCAGCGTTGAAATTGGGACATGGGGCTACACCTTC.

This clonotype was found a few times. The gene calls are TRBV20-1 and TRBJ2-7; D possibly corresponds to TRBD2 (5 bases). CDR1 DFQATT and CDR2 SNEGSKA come from the germline V gene (reference sequence). V was clipped by 2 bases and J by 3 bases, with 23 bases between them. The CDR3 is 17 amino acids. The CDR3 nucleotides are TGCAGTGCTAGAACCGGGGTAGCGATGTCTCCATTCTACGAGCAGTACTTC. Translated: CSARTGVAMSPFYEQYF.

This clonotype has a handful of counts. J is TRBJ2-3 and V is TRBV20-1; D not certain. The CDR3 loop spans 12 amino acids. Trimming left V 2 bases short and J 8 bases short, with 11 bases between. CDR1 and CDR2 (germline): DFQATT, SNEGSKA (reference sequence). The CDR3, as DNA: TGCAGTGCTAGATTTGGCCCACCTACGCAGTATTTT. Protein product: CSARFGPPTQYF.

The chain uses TRBV12-3 or TRBV12-4 and TRBJ1-2; no clear D gene. CDR3 length: 18 residues. V was trimmed by 1 base and J by 3 bases, leaving 21 bases between them. In DNA form, the CDR3 reads TGTGCCAGCAGTTTAGGTGGAGGACGCCCTAGGGAGGACTATGGCTACACCTTC. Translated: CASSLGGGRPREDYGYTF.

This clonotype was seen only a few times. The chain combines TRBV20-1 with TRBJ2-1; TRBD2 matches at 10 bases. After removal of 3 bases from V and 3 bases from J, the junction contained 8 bases not matched to a gene. CDR3 length equals 16 residues. Germline V lookup: CDR1 DFQATT, CDR2 SNEGSKA (reference sequence). The CDR3 sequence is CSARDISGGIYNEQFF. Written as DNA, the CDR3 is TGCAGTGCTAGGGATATTAGCGGGGGGATCTACAATGAGCAGTTCTTC.

This clonotype was seen more than once but under ten times. The V call is TRBV25-1, the J call TRBJ2-3; D unresolved. CDR3 length equals 15 residues. Trimming removed 3 bases at V and 2 bases at J, with 12 bases between. Looked up from germline, CDR1 is MGHDK and CDR2 is SYGVNS. The CDR3 coding sequence is TGTGCCAGCAGTGATCTATCCGGTCCCACAGATACGCAGTATTTT. Its protein product is CASSDLSGPTDTQYF.

This clonotype has just a few counts. The chain combines TRBV12-3 or TRBV12-4 with TRBJ2-3; D is unclear. The CDR3 spans 14 residues. Trimming cost V 6 bases and J 2 bases, with 12 bases left between them. The CDR3 coding sequence is TGTGCCAGCAGACCCCCGCTGTACACAGATACGCAGTATTTT. Its translation is CASRPPLYTDTQYF.

The V and J genes are TRBV7-9 and TRBJ2-1; 7 bases line up with TRBD2. The CDR3 has 14 amino acids. Germline trimming cut 2 bases from V and 6 bases from J; bases unmatched to any gene: 4. Germline CDR1 reads SEHNR; CDR2 reads FQNEAQ (reference sequence). DNA of the CDR3: TGTGCCAGCAGCTTAAGCAGCGGGACCAATGAGCAGTTCTTC. Its protein is CASSLSSGTNEQFF.

The CDR3 region is CASSLNALAGGPRNEQFF. CDR3 nucleotides: TGTGCCAGCAGCTTAAACGCGCTAGCGGGAGGGCCCCGGAATGAGCAGTTCTTC. The rearrangement joins TRBV7-9 to TRBJ2-1; 12 nucleotides line up with TRBD2. The trim removed 2 bases at V and 7 bases at J, leaving 12 bases unmatched. The CDR3 loop spans 18 amino acids. Germline V gives CDR1 SEHNR, CDR2 FQNEAQ (reference sequence). The full variable domain, rest sourced from reference TRBV7-9 and TRBJ2-1, is DTGVSQNPRHKITKRGQNVTFRCDPISEHNRLYWYRQTLGQGPEFLTYFQNEAQLEKSRLLSDRFSAERPKGSFSTLEIQRTEQGDSAMYLCASSLNALAGGPRNEQFFGPGTRLTVL.

This clonotype turned up a few times. The chain carries TRBV7-8 and TRBJ2-6, with D possibly matching TRBD2 (5 bases). CDR3 length: 18 residues. CDR1 and CDR2 (germline): SGHVS, FQNEAQ. The V end lost 7 bases, the J end lost 3 bases, and 22 bases lay between the germline ends. The CDR3 spells CASTTPRGTLVGANVLTF. DNA for the CDR3: TGTGCCAGCACCACCCCTCGGGGTACTCTGGTTGGGGCCAACGTCCTGACTTTC.

The chain carries TRBV9 and TRBJ2-1; 8 bases match TRBD2. Germline CDR1 reads SGDLS; CDR2 reads YYNGEE. V dropped 1 base and J dropped 12; count of bases not matched to a gene: 3. The CDR3 is 12 amino acids. The CDR3: CASSVISGAQFF. CDR3 coding DNA: TGTGCCAGCAGCGTAATTAGCGGGGCGCAGTTCTTC.

This chain links TRBV29-1 with TRBJ2-1; 9 bases agree with TRBD2. V trimming: 6 bases; J trimming: 8 bases; junction bases outside the gene matches: 5. Germline loops: CDR1 SQVTM, CDR2 ANQGSEA. This CDR3 has 12 residues. CDR3 loop: CSVGGLAYEQFF. In DNA, the CDR3 is TGCAGCGTGGGGGGACTAGCATATGAGCAGTTCTTC.

V usage is TRBV24-1 and J usage is TRBJ1-1; D is undetermined. CDR3 size: 8 residues. Looked up from germline, CDR1 is KGHDR and CDR2 is SFDVKD. The CDR3 DNA is TGTGAGCACACTGAAGCTTTCTTT. Protein sequence: CEHTEAFF.

The chain couples TRBV24-1 to TRBJ2-2; 12 bases fit TRBD1. V lost 7 bases, J lost 2 bases, and 4 bases stayed unmatched. This CDR3 spans 16 amino acids. CDR1 is KGHDR, CDR2 SFDVKD, per germline. CDR3 loop: CATSGTGGSNTGELFF. The CDR3 region has the DNA TGTGCCACCAGCGGGACAGGGGGCAGTAACACCGGGGAGCTGTTTTTT.

The chain combines TRBV20-1 with TRBJ2-3, with D perhaps TRBD1 (6 bases). CDR3 length: 14 amino acids. From germline, CDR1 is DFQATT and CDR2 SNEGSKA (reference sequence). V lost 6 bases and J 0 bases, leaving 13 bases between the germline ends. The CDR3 is CSATRGPSTDTQYF. The DNA for the CDR3 is TGCAGTGCGACCAGGGGACCTAGCACAGATACGCAGTATTTT.

The chain uses TRBV20-1 and TRBJ2-1; TRBD2 matches at 7 bases. V shed 1 base and J 0 bases; nucleotides not matched to a gene: 3. Germline-derived CDR1 and CDR2 are DFQATT and SNEGSKA (reference sequence). The CDR3 totals 15 residues. The CDR3 nucleotides are TGCAGTGCTAGAGGCCGCGGGAGCTCCTACAATGAGCAGTTCTTC. This translates into CSARGRGSSYNEQFF.

This clonotype was observed a handful of times. The chain links TRBV20-1 to TRBJ2-4; a possible D gene is TRBD2 (6 bases). Per germline, CDR1 DFQATT and CDR2 SNEGSKA (reference sequence). The CDR3 consists of 17 residues. The V end was cut by 0 bases, the J end by 4 bases, with 19 bases between. CDR3 protein: CSARDPRASGGKNIQYF. DNA for the CDR3: TGCAGTGCTAGAGATCCCAGGGCAAGTGGGGGGAAAAACATTCAGTACTTC.

Only one count was recorded for this clonotype. The rearrangement uses TRBV2 and TRBJ2-2, with TRBD1 matching 7 bases. Germline values: CDR1 SNHLY, CDR2 FYNNEI. V was clipped by 5 bases and J by 0 bases; unmatched bases: 6. This CDR3 contains 16 residues. This CDR3 reads CASSLRTGANTGELFF. CDR3 sequence (DNA): TGTGCCAGCAGTCTCCGGACAGGAGCGAACACCGGGGAGCTGTTTTTT.

This clonotype was recorded a few times. The genes are TRBV7-3 and TRBJ2-7; D not resolved. Germline V gives CDR1 SGHTA, CDR2 FQGTGA. With 1 base removed from V and 6 bases from J, the gap between germline ends came to 13 bases. This CDR3 comprises 14 residues. CDR3 sequence: CASSLIPTLGEQYF. Written as DNA, the CDR3 is TGTGCCAGCAGCTTAATTCCGACTTTAGGCGAGCAGTACTTC.